This TCR beta chain was retrieved from a study of cytomegalovirus exposure and HLA in healthy donors. The PCR made use of 60 Vbeta and 13 Jbeta primers. Some clones are missing from TCRdb's copy, which holds only in-frame ones; the method was immunoSEQ multiplex PCR. The table lists approximately 95,000 clones, about 86% of them singletons, with over 4% in the top ten. CDR3 size: 16 residues. Per the germline V gene, CDR1 is SEHNR and CDR2 is FQNEAQ (reference sequence). V was pared by 7 bases and J by 5 bases, with 13 bases of the junction left unmatched. On this clone: What it binds is unknown.

Healthy donors of bone marrow made up the group. Findings and limits, study-wide: Based on reports, TCR beta sequences accurately predicted HLA-A and HLA-B alleles for most subjects. For most TCR beta V segments, an earlier analysis put the productive rate at about 90% or about 30% of the time.

Sequences were obtained from PBMCs. V usage is TRBV7-9 and J usage is TRBJ2-3; TRBD1 aligns across 9 bases. This sequence was found in a woman aged 70-85 years in good health and CMV-seropositive. This CDR3 is CASTLMAGQGGDTQYF. The CDR3 DNA sequence: TGTGCCAGCACCCTTATGGCGGGACAGGGAGGAGATACGCAGTATTTT.